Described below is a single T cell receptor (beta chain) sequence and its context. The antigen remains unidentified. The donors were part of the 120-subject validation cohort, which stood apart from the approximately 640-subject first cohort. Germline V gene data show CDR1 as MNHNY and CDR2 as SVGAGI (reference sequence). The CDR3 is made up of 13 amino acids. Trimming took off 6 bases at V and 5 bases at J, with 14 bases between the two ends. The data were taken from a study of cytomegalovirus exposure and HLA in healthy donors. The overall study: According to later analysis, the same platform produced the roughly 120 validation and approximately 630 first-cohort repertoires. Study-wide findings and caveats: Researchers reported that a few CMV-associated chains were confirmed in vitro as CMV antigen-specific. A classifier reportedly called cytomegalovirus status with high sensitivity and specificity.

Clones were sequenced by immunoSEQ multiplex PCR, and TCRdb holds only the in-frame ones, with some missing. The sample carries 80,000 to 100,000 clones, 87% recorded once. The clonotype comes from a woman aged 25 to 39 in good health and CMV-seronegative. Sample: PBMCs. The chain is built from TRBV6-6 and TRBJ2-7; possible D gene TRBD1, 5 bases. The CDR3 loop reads CASSNKGADEQYF. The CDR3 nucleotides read TGTGCCAGCAGCAATAAAGGGGCGGACGAGCAGTACTTC.